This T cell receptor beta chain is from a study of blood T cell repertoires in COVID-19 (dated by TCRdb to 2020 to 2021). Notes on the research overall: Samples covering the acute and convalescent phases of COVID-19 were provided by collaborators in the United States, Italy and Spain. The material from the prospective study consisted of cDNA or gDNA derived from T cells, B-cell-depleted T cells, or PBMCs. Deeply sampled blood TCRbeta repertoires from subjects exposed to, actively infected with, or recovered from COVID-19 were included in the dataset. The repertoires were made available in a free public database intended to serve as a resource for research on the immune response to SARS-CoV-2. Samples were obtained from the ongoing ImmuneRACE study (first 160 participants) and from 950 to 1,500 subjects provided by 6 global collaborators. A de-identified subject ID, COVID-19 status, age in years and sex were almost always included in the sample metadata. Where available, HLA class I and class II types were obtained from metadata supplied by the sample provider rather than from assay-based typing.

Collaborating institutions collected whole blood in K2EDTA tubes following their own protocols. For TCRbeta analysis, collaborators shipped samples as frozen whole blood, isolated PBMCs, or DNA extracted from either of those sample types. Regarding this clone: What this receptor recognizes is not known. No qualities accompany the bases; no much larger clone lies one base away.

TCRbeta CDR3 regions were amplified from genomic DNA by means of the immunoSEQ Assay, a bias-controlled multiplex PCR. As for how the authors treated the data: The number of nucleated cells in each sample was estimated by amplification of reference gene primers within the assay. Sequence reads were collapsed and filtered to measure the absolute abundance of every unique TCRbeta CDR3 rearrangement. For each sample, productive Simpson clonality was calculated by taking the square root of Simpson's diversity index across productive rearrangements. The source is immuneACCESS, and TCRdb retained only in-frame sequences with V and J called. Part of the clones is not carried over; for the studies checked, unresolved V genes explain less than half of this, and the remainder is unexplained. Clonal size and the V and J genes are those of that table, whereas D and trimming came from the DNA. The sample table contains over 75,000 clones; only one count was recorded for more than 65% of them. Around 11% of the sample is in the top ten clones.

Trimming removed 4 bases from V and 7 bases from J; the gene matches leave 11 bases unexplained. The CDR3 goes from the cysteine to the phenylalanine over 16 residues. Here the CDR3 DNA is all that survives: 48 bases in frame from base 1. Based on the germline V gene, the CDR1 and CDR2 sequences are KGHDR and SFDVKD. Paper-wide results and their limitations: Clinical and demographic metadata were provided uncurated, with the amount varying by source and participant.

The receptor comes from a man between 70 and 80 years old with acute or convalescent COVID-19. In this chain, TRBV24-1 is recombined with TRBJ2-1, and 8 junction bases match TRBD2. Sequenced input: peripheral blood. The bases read TGTGCCACCAGTGAGGAGGGCTGGACTAGCAGTAATGAGCAGTTCTTC. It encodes CATSEEGWTSSNEQFF.